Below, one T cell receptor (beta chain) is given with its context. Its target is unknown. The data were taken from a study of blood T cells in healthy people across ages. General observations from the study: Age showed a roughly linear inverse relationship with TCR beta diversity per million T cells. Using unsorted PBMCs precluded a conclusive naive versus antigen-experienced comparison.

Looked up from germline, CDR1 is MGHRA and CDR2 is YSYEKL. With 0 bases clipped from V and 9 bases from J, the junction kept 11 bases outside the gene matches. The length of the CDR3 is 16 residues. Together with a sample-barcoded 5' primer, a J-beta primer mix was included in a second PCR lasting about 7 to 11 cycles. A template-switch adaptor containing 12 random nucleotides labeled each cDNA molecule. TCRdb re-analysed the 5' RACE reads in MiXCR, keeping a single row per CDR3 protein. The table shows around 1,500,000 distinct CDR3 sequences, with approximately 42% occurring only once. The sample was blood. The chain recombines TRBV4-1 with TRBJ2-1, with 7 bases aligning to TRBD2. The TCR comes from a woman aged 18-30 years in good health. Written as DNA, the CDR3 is TGCGCCAGCAGCCAAGAGGGGGACTACCCGGGGGTTGAGCAGTTCTTC. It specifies CASSQEGDYPGVEQFF.